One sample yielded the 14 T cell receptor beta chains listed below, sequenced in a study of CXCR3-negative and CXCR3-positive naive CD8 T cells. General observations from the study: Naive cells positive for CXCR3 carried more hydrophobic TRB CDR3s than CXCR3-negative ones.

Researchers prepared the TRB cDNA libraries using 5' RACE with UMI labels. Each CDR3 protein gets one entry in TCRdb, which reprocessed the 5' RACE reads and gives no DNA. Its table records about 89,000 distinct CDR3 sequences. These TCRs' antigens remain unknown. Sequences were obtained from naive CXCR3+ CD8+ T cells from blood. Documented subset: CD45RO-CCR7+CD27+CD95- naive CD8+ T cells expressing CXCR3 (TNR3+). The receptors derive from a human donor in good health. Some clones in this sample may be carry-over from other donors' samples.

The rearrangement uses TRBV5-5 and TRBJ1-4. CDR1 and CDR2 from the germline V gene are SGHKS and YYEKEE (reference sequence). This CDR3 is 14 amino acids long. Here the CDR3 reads CASTAGREGEKLFF.

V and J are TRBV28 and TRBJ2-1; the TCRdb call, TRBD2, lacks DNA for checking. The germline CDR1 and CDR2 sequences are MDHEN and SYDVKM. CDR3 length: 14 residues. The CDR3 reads CASSYPGGDNEQFF.

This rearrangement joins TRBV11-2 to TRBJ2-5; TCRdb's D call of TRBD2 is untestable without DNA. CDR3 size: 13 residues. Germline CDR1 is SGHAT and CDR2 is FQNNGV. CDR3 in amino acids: CASANPSPATQYF.

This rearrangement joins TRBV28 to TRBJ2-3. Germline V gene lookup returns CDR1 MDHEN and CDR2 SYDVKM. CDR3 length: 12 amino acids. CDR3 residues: CASSLGTDTQCF.

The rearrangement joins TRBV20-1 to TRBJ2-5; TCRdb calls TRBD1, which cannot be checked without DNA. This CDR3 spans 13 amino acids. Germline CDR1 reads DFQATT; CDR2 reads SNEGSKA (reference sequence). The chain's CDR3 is CSAARGYQETQYF.

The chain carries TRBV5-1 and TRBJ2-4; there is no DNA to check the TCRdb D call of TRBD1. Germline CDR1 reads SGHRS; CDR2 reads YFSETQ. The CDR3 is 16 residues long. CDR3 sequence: CASSDSLGDTRGIQYF.

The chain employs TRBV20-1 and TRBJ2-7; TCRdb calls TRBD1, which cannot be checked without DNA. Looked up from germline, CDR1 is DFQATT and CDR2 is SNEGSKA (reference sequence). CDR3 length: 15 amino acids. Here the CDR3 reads CSARARGSAVYEQYF.

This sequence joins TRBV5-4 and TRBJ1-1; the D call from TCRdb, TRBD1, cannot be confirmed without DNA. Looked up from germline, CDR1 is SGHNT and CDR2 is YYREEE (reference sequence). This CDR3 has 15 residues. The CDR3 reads CASSLDGGMNTEAFF.

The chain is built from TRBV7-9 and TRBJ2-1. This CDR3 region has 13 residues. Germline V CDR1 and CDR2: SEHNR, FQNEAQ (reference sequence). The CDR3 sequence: CASSLGVPNKQFF.

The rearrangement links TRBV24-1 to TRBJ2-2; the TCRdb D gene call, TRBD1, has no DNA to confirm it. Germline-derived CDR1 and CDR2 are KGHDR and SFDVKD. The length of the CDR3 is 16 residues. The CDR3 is CATSDYRTGLTGELFF.

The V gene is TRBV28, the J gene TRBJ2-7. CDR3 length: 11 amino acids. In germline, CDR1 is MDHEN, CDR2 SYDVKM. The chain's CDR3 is CASSPTTEQYF.

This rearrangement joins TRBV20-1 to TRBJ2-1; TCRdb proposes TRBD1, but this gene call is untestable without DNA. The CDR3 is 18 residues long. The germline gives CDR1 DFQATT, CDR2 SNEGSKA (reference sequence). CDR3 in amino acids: CSARDQDGAGGAYNEQFF.

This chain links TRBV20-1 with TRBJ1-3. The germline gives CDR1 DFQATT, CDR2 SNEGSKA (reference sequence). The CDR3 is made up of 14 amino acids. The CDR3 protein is CSARAGTVGNTIYF.

This chain's CDR3 is CSAGLADTDTQYF. The chain has TRBV20-1 and TRBJ2-3; lacking DNA, the TRBD2 call made by TCRdb goes unchecked. Germline CDR1 reads DFQATT; CDR2 reads SNEGSKA (reference sequence). The CDR3 totals 13 residues.